The rows below give T cell receptor beta chains drawn from one sample of a study of T cell therapy after organ transplantation. These receptors are not linked to any known antigen. Assay used: immunoSEQ multiplex PCR; TCRdb lists only in-frame clones, some missing. The sample has approximately 22,000 clones; around 84% are singletons. Sequencing used CD8+ T cells from blood, obtained after autologous CMV-specific T cell therapy. These TCRs come from a human patient who had received a solid organ transplant and had CMV disease. Some T cells may originate from the graft donor. Each CDR3 is given with its conserved first and last residue. The D gene is left open where the match is weak. Rows give clone size only sometimes, using once, few, many, or a class for an expanded clone.

clone size	V gene	J gene	D gene	CDR3 DNA	CDR3 protein
-	TRBV14	TRBJ2-7	TRBD1	TGTGCCAGCAGCCAAGTGACAGGGGTTCTCCACGAGCAGTACTTC	CASSQVTGVLHEQYF
-	TRBV27	TRBJ1-2	TRBD1	TGTGCCAGCAGTTCCACAGGGGGATATGGCTACACCTTC	CASSSTGGYGYTF
few	TRBV5-4	TRBJ1-2	-	TGTGCCAGCAGCCAAGCCCTTTGCTCCTGGTGCGGCTACACCTTC	CASSQALCSWCGYTF
-	TRBV5-6	TRBJ2-2	-	TGTGCCAGCAGCTTGATGTCAGGACACACCGGGGAGCTGTTTTTT	CASSLMSGHTGELFF
-	TRBV2	TRBJ2-2	-	TGTGCCAGAGCGACAGAAAACACCGGGGAGCTGTTTTTT	CARATENTGELFF
-	TRBV5-1	TRBJ2-7	-	TGCGCCAGCAGCCCCGGACCGGGACAAACCTACGAGCAGTACTTC	CASSPGPGQTYEQYF
-	TRBV5-6	TRBJ2-5	-	TGTGCCAGCAGCTTGTTTGAGACCCAGTACTTC	CASSLFETQYF
-	TRBV7-9	TRBJ1-5	TRBD1	TGTGCCAGCAGCTTAACAGGGGGCAATCAGCCCCAGCATTTT	CASSLTGGNQPQHF
once	TRBV6-1	TRBJ2-1	-	TGTGCCAGCGGGAGAGCGGGTTCTGTCAATGAGCAGTTCTTC	CASGRAGSVNEQFF
-	TRBV9	TRBJ2-3	-	TGTGCCAGCAGCGTAGCAACTCGCACAGATACGCAGTATTTT	CASSVATRTDTQYF
-	TRBV30	TRBJ1-1	-	TGTGCCTGGAGTACTACGGCTTACACTGAAGCTTTCTTT	CAWSTTAYTEAFF
-	TRBV9	TRBJ1-6	-	TGTGCCAGCAGCCCCGGATCAGGATATAATTCACCCCTCCACTTT	CASSPGSGYNSPLHF
-	TRBV5-8	TRBJ2-7	TRBD1	TGTGCCAGCAGCTTTGGGACAGGGGTGTACGAGCAGTACTTC	CASSFGTGVYEQYF
-	TRBV10-3	TRBJ2-3	TRBD2	TGTGCCATCAGGAGCGGGGGACCTCTAAGCACAGATACGCAGTATTTT	CAIRSGGPLSTDTQYF
-	TRBV4-3	TRBJ2-7	-	TGCGCCAGCAGCCAATACTCGGCGGGGCTAGTCGGCGAGCAGTACTTC	CASSQYSAGLVGEQYF
once	TRBV6-5	TRBJ1-1	TRBD1	TGTGCCAGCCGGGACAGGGGACGGGACACTGAAGCTTTCTTT	CASRDRGRDTEAFF
-	TRBV19	TRBJ2-7	-	TGTGCCAGTAGTATAGAAGGCTCCAGGTACGAGCAGTACTTC	CASSIEGSRYEQYF
-	TRBV28	TRBJ2-4	-	TGTGCCAGCATTCCCCATGCCAAAAACATTCAGTACTTC	CASIPHAKNIQYF
-	TRBV4-2	TRBJ2-7	-	TGTGCCAGCAGCCAAGTTCCTCAGGGGCCAGCATCCTACGAGCAGTACTTC	CASSQVPQGPASYEQYF
-	TRBV9	TRBJ2-7	TRBD1	TGTGCCAGCAGCACGACAGGGGAACCGAATTACGAGCAGTACTTC	CASSTTGEPNYEQYF
-	TRBV28	TRBJ2-2	-	TGTGCCAGCAGTTCCATCGGGGAGCTGTTTTTT	CASSSIGELFF
-	TRBV7-9	TRBJ2-1	-	TGTGCCAGCAGCCCGGGGACTCCCCATGAGCAGTTCTTC	CASSPGTPHEQFF
few	TRBV29-1	TRBJ2-1	TRBD2	TGCAGCGTTGGGACTAGCGACTCCTACAATGAGCAGTTCTTC	CSVGTSDSYNEQFF
-	TRBV9	TRBJ1-1	TRBD1	TGTGCCAGCAGCGTAGCCCCCCAGGGGGCTGAAGCTTTCTTT	CASSVAPQGAEAFF
few	TRBV7-7	TRBJ2-7	TRBD1	TGTGCCAGCAGCGAGGGGACAGCCATCACGTACGAGCAGTACTTC	CASSEGTAITYEQYF
-	TRBV13	TRBJ2-1	-	TGTGCCAGCAGCTTAGATGTATTCGGGAATGAGCAGTTCTTC	CASSLDVFGNEQFF
-	TRBV19	TRBJ1-1	-	TGTGCCAGTAGTACCCCACTCAGTACTGAAGCTTTCTTT	CASSTPLSTEAFF
-	TRBV13	TRBJ2-3	-	TGTGCCAGCAGCTCCGCCGGTACGCAGTATTTT	CASSSAGTQYF
-	TRBV10-3	TRBJ2-5	-	TGTGCCATCAGTGACGGGGTAGGGGCCCCAGAGACCCAGTACTTC	CAISDGVGAPETQYF
-	TRBV7-9	TRBJ1-4	-	TGTGCCAGCAGCTCGCAGGGGTATGAAAAACTGTTTTTT	CASSSQGYEKLFF
-	TRBV11-2	TRBJ2-7	TRBD2	TGTGCCAGCAGCTTAGCCCACTTTAGCGGGAGTTTCGACGAGCAGTACTTC	CASSLAHFSGSFDEQYF
-	TRBV14	TRBJ1-2	TRBD1	TGTGCCAGCAGCCTACAGGGGAATTATGGCTACACCTTC	CASSLQGNYGYTF
-	TRBV4-1	TRBJ1-6	-	TGCGCCAGCAGCCAAGATTCGTATGGGAATAATTCACCCCTCCACTTT	CASSQDSYGNNSPLHF
-	TRBV7-8	TRBJ1-1	-	TGTGCCAGCAGCTTCCCCAGGGAGGTGAACACTGAAGCTTTCTTT	CASSFPREVNTEAFF
-	TRBV7-3	TRBJ2-1	TRBD1	TGTGCCAGCAGCCCAGACCGGGACAGGTACAATGAGCAGTTCTTC	CASSPDRDRYNEQFF
-	TRBV30	TRBJ1-1	-	TGTGCCCGGAGTTGGGGGCCGAACACTGAAGCTTTCTTT	CARSWGPNTEAFF
-	TRBV19	TRBJ2-5	-	TGTGCCAGTAGTGGAGGGCAAGAGACCCAGTACTTC	CASSGGQETQYF
once	TRBV6-5	TRBJ2-5	-	TGTGCCAGCAGTTACTCGAATGGGGGCTCGGAGACCCAGTACTTC	CASSYSNGGSETQYF
-	TRBV5-4	TRBJ2-2	-	TGTGCCAGCAGCTTGGGTCGGCAGCAAACCGGGGAGCTGTTTTTT	CASSLGRQQTGELFF
-	TRBV6-5	TRBJ2-7	TRBD1	TGTGCCAGCAGCCCTTCGGGACAGGGGTTAGACGAGCAGTACTTC	CASSPSGQGLDEQYF
-	TRBV7-9	TRBJ1-3	-	TGTGCCAGCAGCTGGGGGGGCGTTGGAAACACCATATATTTT	CASSWGGVGNTIYF
-	TRBV20-1	TRBJ1-1	-	TGCAGTGCTAGGCCCCTCACTGAAGCTTTCTTT	CSARPLTEAFF
-	TRBV6-6	TRBJ2-7	-	TGTGCCAGCAGTTACGGGCTCCCCCCCCTCTACGAGCAGTACTTC	CASSYGLPPLYEQYF
-	TRBV6-5	TRBJ2-1	-	TGTGCCAGCAGTTACAAGATCTACAATGAGCAGTTCTTC	CASSYKIYNEQFF
-	TRBV29-1	TRBJ2-3	TRBD1	TGCAGCGTTGACTTATTTATTCTAGACAGGGTGGTGATAGATACGCAGTATTTT	CSVDLFILDRVVIDTQYF
few	TRBV15	TRBJ2-2	TRBD1	TGTGCCACCAGCAGGGACAGGGAAATCGGGGAGCTGTTTTTT	CATSRDREIGELFF
-	TRBV4-1	TRBJ2-7	-	TGCGCCAGCAGCCAAGGTCATACGGCGGGCTACGAGCAGTACTTC	CASSQGHTAGYEQYF
-	TRBV2	TRBJ1-1	-	TGTGCCAGCAGTGACACAGGGTATATTACTTTCTTT	CASSDTGYITFF
-	TRBV25-1	TRBJ2-1	TRBD1	TGTGCCAGCAGTAGACAGGGCGATGAGCAGTTCTTC	CASSRQGDEQFF
-	TRBV5-6	TRBJ1-6	-	TGTGCCAGCGGACCCCCGGGCCCCTTTTCACCCCTCCACTTT	CASGPPGPFSPLHF
-	TRBV9	TRBJ2-3	-	TGTGCCAGCAGCGTAGTTGGGGATACGCAGTATTTT	CASSVVGDTQYF
medium-sized	TRBV19	TRBJ1-5	-	TGTGCCAGTAGTATGGTGTCAGGCCCTCAGCCCCAGCATTTT	CASSMVSGPQPQHF
few	TRBV6-5	TRBJ2-1	TRBD2	TGTGCCAGCAGCTCGGGACTAGCGGGTAAATATGAGCAGTTCTTC	CASSSGLAGKYEQFF
-	TRBV28	TRBJ1-4	-	TGTGCCAGCAGTTTCCCCCGTATAAATGAAAAACTGTTTTTT	CASSFPRINEKLFF
-	TRBV6-5	TRBJ1-2	-	TGTGCCAGCAGTTGGGCAACAGGGTCTTCTTATGGCTACACCTTC	CASSWATGSSYGYTF
-	TRBV1	TRBJ2-3	-	TGCACCAGCAGCCAGGGGGAGAGGGATACGCAGTATTTT	CTSSQGERDTQYF